Sequencing of this TCR beta chain was carried out in a study of CD4 T cells in relation to SARS-CoV-2 and coronaviruses. Study details: TCR beta CDR3s were sequenced after approximately ten-day antigen culture of PBMCs. Shared crossreactive spike epitopes were mapped to their HLA restriction.

Clones were read by immunoSEQ multiplex PCR, and TCRdb kept only the in-frame ones, dropping some. This sample carries 26,000 or so clones, roughly 69% of them seen once, and the ten largest clones take approximately 22%. The germline CDR1 and CDR2 sequences are MNHEY and SMNVEV (reference sequence). V lost 1 base and J 1 base, leaving 11 bases between the germline ends. This CDR3 region has 15 residues. Whole-study findings and limits: In roughly 65% of donors, memory CD4+ clonotypes crossrecognized SARS-CoV-2 and at least one common cold coronavirus spike.

Before the COVID-19 pandemic, during about 2011-2019, CD4+ T cells were taken from unexposed donors. After approximately ten days of culture, CD4+ T cells were isolated. Testing used SARS-CoV-2 S/N and four cold-coronavirus spikes on unexposed-donor CD4+ T cells, cells permitting. For this clone: Its target is not known.

The chain carries TRBV27 and TRBJ2-7; the D gene is possibly TRBD1 (5 bases). The sequencing sample was made of CD4+ T cells from PBMCs, cultured in vitro. The sequence was obtained from a human donor in good health. The CDR3 region has the DNA TGTGCCAGCAGTTTATTCCAGGGTGATTCCTACGAGCAGTACTTC. Residues: CASSLFQGDSYEQYF.